This TCR beta chain was captured in a study of blood T cell repertoires in COVID-19. Study at large: Samples representing acute and convalescent COVID-19 were sourced from the United States, Italy and Spain. T cells, B-cell-depleted T cells, or PBMCs provided the cDNA or gDNA that served as material.

Germline CDR1 and CDR2: LNHDA and SQIVND (reference sequence). The CDR3 covers 15 residues. V was shortened by 8 bases and J by 5 bases, with 21 bases between the two germline ends. Authors' data handling: Reference gene primer amplification gave estimated nucleated cell counts. Method: immunoSEQ multiplex PCR; TCRdb's copy keeps in-frame clones and lacks some. V and J calls and clone size are as listed in that table; D and trimming were resolved from the DNA. The data hold 200,000 to 250,000 clones, with around 86% observed a single time. Patients in Seattle were enrolled during active infection, then followed longitudinally.

V usage is TRBV19 and J usage is TRBJ1-2; D is undetermined. The receptor's source is a woman in her 70s with COVID-19, enrolled during active disease. The source material was peripheral blood. This CDR3 reads CASCSADYYPYGYTF. The CDR3 DNA follows: TGTGCCAGTTGTTCGGCTGACTACTACCCTTATGGCTACACCTTC.